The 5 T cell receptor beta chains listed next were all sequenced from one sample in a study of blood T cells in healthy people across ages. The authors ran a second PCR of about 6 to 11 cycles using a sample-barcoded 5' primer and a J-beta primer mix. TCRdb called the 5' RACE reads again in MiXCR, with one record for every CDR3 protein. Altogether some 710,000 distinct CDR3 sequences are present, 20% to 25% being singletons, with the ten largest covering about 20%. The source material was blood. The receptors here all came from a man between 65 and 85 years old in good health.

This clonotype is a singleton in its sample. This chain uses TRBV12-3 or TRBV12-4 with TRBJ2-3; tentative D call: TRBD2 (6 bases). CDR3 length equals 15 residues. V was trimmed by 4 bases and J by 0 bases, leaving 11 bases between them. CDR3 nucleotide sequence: TGTGCCAGCAGTTCCGGACTAATGAGCACAGATACGCAGTATTTT. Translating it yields CASSSGLMSTDTQYF.

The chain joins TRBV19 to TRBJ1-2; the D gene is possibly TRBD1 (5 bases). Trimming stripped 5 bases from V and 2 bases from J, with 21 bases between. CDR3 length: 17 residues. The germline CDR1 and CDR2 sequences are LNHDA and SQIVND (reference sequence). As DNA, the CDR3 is TGTGCCAGTAGTGATGTCTCGAGGGGACTGGGGAACTATGGCTACACCTTC. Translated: CASSDVSRGLGNYGYTF.

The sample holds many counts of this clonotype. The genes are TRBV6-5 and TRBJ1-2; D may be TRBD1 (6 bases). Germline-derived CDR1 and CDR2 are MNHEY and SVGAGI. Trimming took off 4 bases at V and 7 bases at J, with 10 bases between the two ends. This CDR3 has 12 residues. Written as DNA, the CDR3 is TGTGCCAGCAGTTCGATGGACAGTGGCTACACCTTC. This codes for CASSSMDSGYTF.

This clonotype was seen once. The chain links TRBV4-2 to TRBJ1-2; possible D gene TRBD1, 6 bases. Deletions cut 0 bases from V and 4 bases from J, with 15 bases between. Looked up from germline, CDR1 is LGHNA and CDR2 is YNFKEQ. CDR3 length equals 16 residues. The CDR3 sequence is CASSQDSETGFYGYTF. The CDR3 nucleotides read TGTGCCAGCAGCCAAGATAGTGAGACAGGATTCTATGGCTACACCTTC.

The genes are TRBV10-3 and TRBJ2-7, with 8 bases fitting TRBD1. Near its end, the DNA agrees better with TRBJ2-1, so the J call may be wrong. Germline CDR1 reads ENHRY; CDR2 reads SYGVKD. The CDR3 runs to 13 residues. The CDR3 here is CAIRTGGGNEQFF. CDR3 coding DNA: TGTGCCATCAGAACAGGGGGTGGTAATGAGCAGTTCTTC.